This TCR beta chain was obtained from a study of post-analysis software for immune sequencing data. Study observations and caveats: Patients carried five TRBV segments more frequently than controls did, and TRBV5-6, TRBV5-1 and TRBV20-1 were among them. Compared with controls, patients showed significantly lower normalized Chao1 diversity.

Germline CDR1 SGDLS, CDR2 YYNGEE. The CDR3 has 14 residues. Trimming took off 0 bases at V and 3 bases at J, with 10 bases between the two ends. cDNA libraries for TCR beta contained unique molecular identifiers. TCRdb re-analysed the PCR reads in MiXCR, keeping a single row per CDR3 protein. The table records approximately 570,000 distinct CDR3 sequences, around 47% of them present only once. With respect to this clonotype: Its matching antigen is unknown.

The chain joins TRBV9 to TRBJ2-7; D unclear. The sample was blood. The source is a girl aged 10 to 17 with multiple sclerosis. In nucleotides, the CDR3 is TGTGCCAGCAGCGTAGGATCCAGTGGCTACGAGCAGTACTTC. This codes for CASSVGSSGYEQYF.